Listed here is a single T cell receptor beta chain. The CDR3 consists of 15 residues. Germline V gives CDR1 SGHVS, CDR2 FQNEAQ. The data were taken from a study of monozygotic twins with inflammatory bowel disease. TCRdb re-called the 5' RACE reads and shows each CDR3 protein once, DNA omitted. Recorded here are 440,000 or so distinct CDR3 sequences; the top ten clones represent more than 2%. The sequenced sample was blood. The chain is built from TRBV7-8 and TRBJ2-5; no DNA is available, so the TRBD2 call from TCRdb remains unchecked. This TCR derives from a human donor with ulcerative colitis or Crohn's disease, or a healthy co-twin of an affected twin (not recorded which). CDR3 region: CASGEAGGAWETQYF.